This is a list of T cell receptor beta chains from one sample in a study of blood T cell repertoires in COVID-19. The repertoire was sequenced with immunoSEQ multiplex PCR; TCRdb's copy has only in-frame clones and lacks some. The sample lists fewer than 130,000 clones, 76% occurring once. Input material: peripheral blood. The source of these receptors is a woman of 80 years or more with acute or convalescent COVID-19. Each CDR3 is given with its conserved first and last residue. The order of the fields is CDR3 protein, CDR3 DNA, D gene, V gene, CDR3 length, clone size, J gene. D genes are given only for firm matches. Rows may omit the clone size; those that give it use once, few, many or a size class.

CASSPGTSRGFSYEQYF	TGCGCCAGCAGCCCCGGGACTAGCCGTGGGTTCTCCTACGAGCAGTACTTC	TRBD2	TRBV10-2	17	NA	TRBJ2-7
CAWGGPQGFYGYTF	TGTGCCTGGGGGGGCCCCCAGGGATTCTATGGCTACACCTTC	NA	TRBV30	14	NA	TRBJ1-2
CGGRQPQHF	TGTGGAGGGCGGCAGCCCCAGCATTTT	NA	TRBV21-1	9	NA	TRBJ1-5
CASSLLSGSTDTQYF	TGTGCCAGCAGCTTACTTAGCGGGAGTACAGATACGCAGTATTTT	TRBD2	TRBV7-9	15	few	TRBJ2-3
CASTVSQGNYGYTF	TGTGCCAGCACCGTGTCCCAGGGGAACTATGGCTACACCTTC	NA	TRBV2	14	NA	TRBJ1-2
CASNRLAGGSNEQFF	TGTGCCAGCAACAGACTAGCGGGGGGATCCAATGAGCAGTTCTTC	TRBD2	TRBV27	15	NA	TRBJ2-1
CAWSSPGREGTEAFF	TGTGCCTGGAGTTCCCCTGGCAGGGAGGGAACTGAAGCTTTCTTT	NA	TRBV30	15	NA	TRBJ1-1
CASSEYRSPQETQYF	TGTGCCAGCAGTGAATATCGGAGCCCCCAAGAGACCCAGTACTTC	NA	TRBV25-1	15	once	TRBJ2-5
CSVEQQLTDTQYF	TGCAGCGTTGAACAACAGCTCACAGATACGCAGTATTTT	NA	TRBV29-1	13	NA	TRBJ2-3
CASSEQGGNQPQHF	TGTGCCAGCAGTGAACAGGGGGGAAATCAGCCCCAGCATTTT	TRBD1	TRBV6-1	14	NA	TRBJ1-5
CASRSTGSGTGRSPPYEKLFF	TGTGCCAGCAGAAGCACGGGGAGCGGGACAGGGAGATCCCCCCCTTATGAAAAACTGTTTTTT	NA	TRBV21-1	21	NA	TRBJ1-4
CASRRRLLQSTDTQYF	TGTGCCAGCAGGCGCAGACTGCTTCAGAGCACAGATACGCAGTATTTT	NA	TRBV2	16	NA	TRBJ2-3
CASSVEFSTEAFF	TGTGCCAGCAGCGTAGAATTCTCCACTGAAGCTTTCTTT	NA	TRBV9	13	medium-sized	TRBJ1-1
CASSQDFRAGELFF	TGTGCCAGCAGCCAAGATTTCAGGGCCGGGGAGCTGTTTTTT	NA	TRBV4-2	14	NA	TRBJ2-2
CSALGAGGRMF	TGCAGTGCTTTAGGGGCGGGGGGTAGGATGTTC	TRBD2	TRBV20-1	11	NA	TRBJ2-7
CASSYRVAGVYQETQYF	TGTGCCAGCAGTTACAGGGTAGCGGGAGTGTACCAAGAGACCCAGTACTTC	TRBD2	TRBV6-2/TRBV6-3	17	once	TRBJ2-5
CASSQTGSPPGELFF	TGTGCCAGCAGCCAAACAGGGAGTCCCCCCGGGGAGCTGTTTTTT	NA	TRBV9	15	NA	TRBJ2-2
CASSQLTGGYEQYF	TGTGCCAGCAGCCAACTGACCGGCGGCTACGAGCAGTACTTC	NA	TRBV14	14	NA	TRBJ2-7
CASRLTRLNEQFF	TGTGCCAGCAGGCTGACGAGGTTGAATGAGCAGTTCTTC	NA	TRBV27	13	NA	TRBJ2-1
CASSPRGVGNTEAFF	TGTGCCAGTAGCCCTCGGGGAGTGGGGAACACTGAAGCTTTCTTT	NA	TRBV19	15	NA	TRBJ1-1
CASSVMGLAGGNEQFF	TGTGCCAGCAGTGTAATGGGACTAGCGGGGGGGAATGAGCAGTTCTTC	TRBD2	TRBV6-1	16	NA	TRBJ2-1
CASSYSIVAGELFF	TGTGCCAGCAGTTACTCGATAGTCGCCGGGGAGCTGTTTTTT	NA	TRBV6-5	14	NA	TRBJ2-2
CAGGQADSPLHF	TGTGCCGGAGGACAGGCGGATTCACCCCTCCACTTT	TRBD1	TRBV30	12	NA	TRBJ1-6
CSVAASSGNTEAFF	TGCAGCGTTGCGGCGAGTTCGGGGAACACTGAAGCTTTCTTT	NA	TRBV29-1	14	once	TRBJ1-1
CASRETGSGSTEAFF	TGTGCCAGCAGGGAGACAGGGAGTGGGAGTACTGAAGCTTTCTTT	TRBD1	TRBV3-1/TRBV3-2	15	NA	TRBJ1-1